The 13 T cell receptor beta chains listed next were all sequenced from one sample in a study of cytomegalovirus exposure and HLA in healthy donors. The PCR ran on 60 Vbeta and 13 Jbeta primers. Only in-frame clones appear in the TCRdb table, and some are missing; sequencing was by immunoSEQ multiplex PCR. The sample has roughly 180,000 clones; over 65% are singletons. Sequenced input: PBMCs. These receptors were obtained from a man aged 18-30 years in good health and CMV-seronegative.

The gene calls are TRBV2 and TRBJ1-1; no firm D call. Per germline, CDR1 SNHLY and CDR2 FYNNEI. This CDR3 contains 14 residues. Trimming took off 2 bases at V and 1 base at J, with 8 bases between the two ends. CDR3 residues: CASSEFPGNTEAFF. The CDR3 DNA reads as TGTGCCAGCAGTGAATTCCCGGGGAACACTGAAGCTTTCTTT.

This clone was seen a few times. The gene calls are TRBV20-1 and TRBJ1-4; D is unresolved. CDR1 is DFQATT, CDR2 SNEGSKA, per germline (reference sequence). The CDR3 has 10 amino acids. V lost 6 bases and J lost 7, with 6 bases in between. In DNA, the CDR3 is TGCAGTGCCGTCCGTGAAAAACTGTTTTTT. Amino acids: CSAVREKLFF.

This chain uses TRBV6-1 with TRBJ1-3, with D perhaps TRBD1 (5 bases). CDR3 size: 13 residues. With 6 bases removed from V and 0 bases from J, the gap between germline ends came to 6 bases. The germline V gene has CDR1 MNHNS and CDR2 SASEGT. CDR3 sequence reads: CASRQASGNTIYF. For the CDR3, the DNA is TGTGCCAGCAGACAGGCCTCTGGAAACACCATATATTTT.

This chain links TRBV27 with TRBJ2-7; 8 bases align to TRBD2. With 5 bases clipped from V and 0 bases from J, the junction kept 9 bases outside the gene matches. The CDR3 length is 16 residues. In germline, CDR1 is MNHEY, CDR2 SMNVEV (reference sequence). The CDR3 nucleotides are TGTGCCAGCAGTCCAAGGACTAGCCTCAGCTCCTACGAGCAGTACTTC. Amino acid sequence: CASSPRTSLSSYEQYF.

The rearrangement uses TRBV5-6 and TRBJ2-1, with 13 nucleotides matching TRBD2. The germline CDR1 and CDR2 sequences are SGHDT and YYEEEE. CDR3 length: 19 residues. Trimming took 4 bases from V and 6 from J; bases not matched to a gene: 16. The CDR3 spells CASSIAISGLAGARNEQFF. CDR3 nucleotide sequence: TGTGCCAGCAGCATAGCAATAAGTGGACTAGCGGGAGCACGCAATGAGCAGTTCTTC.

This clone showed up just a few times. V and J are TRBV11-3 and TRBJ2-2; 8 bases map to TRBD2. The CDR3 is 17 residues long. Germline assignment: CDR1 SGHNT and CDR2 YENEEA. Trimming cost V 0 bases and J 6 bases; bases outside gene matches: 9. Here the CDR3 reads CASSLDRVAGNAGELFF. The CDR3 DNA reads TGTGCCAGCAGCTTAGATCGGGTAGCGGGGAATGCCGGGGAGCTGTTTTTT.

This rearrangement joins TRBV14 to TRBJ2-3; D perhaps matches TRBD1 (5 bases). V was clipped by 1 base and J by 5 bases, with 13 bases between them. The CDR3 loop spans 15 amino acids. Per the germline V gene, CDR1 is SGHDN and CDR2 is FVKESK. CDR3 bases: TGTGCCAGCAGCCAAGTCTGGACAACCAAAGATACGCAGTATTTT. It is translated as CASSQVWTTKDTQYF.

The chain joins TRBV2 to TRBJ2-7; the D gene is possibly TRBD1 (5 bases). The CDR3 is made up of 13 amino acids. V was cut by 6 bases and J by 2 bases, with 11 bases left in between. Germline values: CDR1 SNHLY, CDR2 FYNNEI. The CDR3 nucleotides read TGTGCCAGCAGCCCGCTGGGGCCCTACGAGCAGTACTTC. It translates to CASSPLGPYEQYF.

The CDR3 sequence is CASSQDRLAGVNEQFF. CDR3 sequence (DNA): TGCGCCAGCAGCCAAGATCGGCTAGCGGGAGTCAATGAGCAGTTCTTC. The V gene is TRBV4-1, the J gene TRBJ2-1; 10 bases map to TRBD2. Germline values: CDR1 MGHRA, CDR2 YSYEKL. The CDR3 has 16 residues. Trimming removed 0 bases from V and 6 bases from J; junction bases left unmatched: 5.

The chain combines TRBV6-5 with TRBJ2-5; 10 bases match TRBD2. CDR3 length: 13 residues. J gave up 5 bases and V 6 bases, and 3 bases lay outside the gene matches. Germline CDR1 MNHEY, CDR2 SVGAGI. The CDR3 DNA reads as TGTGCCAGCAGACTAGCGGGGTGGGAGACCCAGTACTTC. This codes for CASRLAGWETQYF.

This chain connects TRBV11-3 to TRBJ1-1; 8 positions agree with TRBD1. V shed 7 bases, J shed 5 bases, and the junction held 9 bases outside the gene matches. CDR3 length: 14 residues. The germline V gene encodes CDR1 SGHNT and CDR2 YENEEA. The CDR3 DNA is TGTGCCAGCACTTCCCAGGGGGCTGGAACTGAAGCTTTCTTT. This gives the protein CASTSQGAGTEAFF.

The chain joins TRBV6-6 to TRBJ2-7; possibly TRBD1 for D (6 bases). Germline values: CDR1 MNHNY, CDR2 SVGAGI (reference sequence). With 4 bases removed from V and 4 bases from J, the gap between germline ends came to 11 bases. The CDR3 loop spans 13 amino acids. The CDR3 sequence: CASSFRGEYEQYF. The CDR3 DNA reads TGTGCCAGCAGTTTCAGGGGCGAATACGAGCAGTACTTC.

The CDR3 DNA sequence: TGTGCCAGCAGTCCAAACAGGGCTAACTATGGCTACACCTTC. It codes for CASSPNRANYGYTF. The chain couples TRBV7-9 to TRBJ1-2, with TRBD1 as a possible D gene (6 bases). The CDR3 sequence is 14 residues long. Germline CDR1 SEHNR, CDR2 FQNEAQ (reference sequence). V dropped 6 bases and J dropped 0 bases, with 11 bases sitting between them.